Listed below are T cell receptor beta chains from one sample, sequenced in a study of beta chain features in type 1 diabetes. The data were produced by immunoSEQ multiplex PCR, yet TCRdb's version contains in-frame clones alone and is incomplete. The data hold roughly 240,000 clones, with 12% to 15% observed a single time. Material for sequencing was naive CD4+ T cells from blood. The receptors shown here come from a woman in her forties in good health. The CDR3 runs from the conserved cysteine through the conserved F or W. Each record gives: V gene, CDR3 length, clone size, J gene, D gene, CDR3 DNA, CDR3 protein. A D gene is named only where the DNA matches it firmly. The size entry is marked missing in some rows and otherwise reads once, few, many or a size class.

V gene: TRBV19; CDR3 length: 14; clone size: few; J gene: TRBJ1-1; D gene: NA; CDR3 DNA: TGTGCCAGTAGGTCGGGGGTTCGGACCACTGAAGCTTTCTTT; CDR3 protein: CASRSGVRTTEAFF
V gene: TRBV4-3; CDR3 length: 15; clone size: many; J gene: TRBJ1-1; D gene: TRBD1; CDR3 DNA: TGCGCCAGCAGCCAGGCCGGGACAGGGAGGCATGAAGCTTTCTTT; CDR3 protein: CASSQAGTGRHEAFF
V gene: TRBV5-1; CDR3 length: 14; clone size: NA; J gene: TRBJ1-6; D gene: NA; CDR3 DNA: TGCGCCAGCAGCTTGGGACAGGCCAATTCACCCCTCCACTTT; CDR3 protein: CASSLGQANSPLHF
V gene: TRBV19; CDR3 length: 16; clone size: NA; J gene: TRBJ1-1; D gene: TRBD1; CDR3 DNA: TGTGCCAGTAGAAGGACAGGGGGTGGTATGAACACTGAAGCTTTCTTT; CDR3 protein: CASRRTGGGMNTEAFF
V gene: TRBV25-1; CDR3 length: 13; clone size: NA; J gene: TRBJ1-2; D gene: NA; CDR3 DNA: TGTGCCAGCAGTCCCCTCGGGGTTAGTGGCTACACCTTC; CDR3 protein: CASSPLGVSGYTF
V gene: TRBV4-3; CDR3 length: 12; clone size: NA; J gene: TRBJ1-2; D gene: TRBD1; CDR3 DNA: TGCGCCAGCAGCCGAACAGGGGATGGCTACACCTTC; CDR3 protein: CASSRTGDGYTF
V gene: TRBV29-1; CDR3 length: 12; clone size: many; J gene: TRBJ1-2; D gene: TRBD1; CDR3 DNA: TGCAGCGGACGGGACAGCGACTATGGCTACACCTTC; CDR3 protein: CSGRDSDYGYTF
V gene: TRBV12-2; CDR3 length: 18; clone size: few; J gene: TRBJ1-5; D gene: NA; CDR3 DNA: TGTGCAAGTCGCTCGGACAGGGGGCGGGTAGATAGCAATCAGCCCCAGCATTTT; CDR3 protein: CASRSDRGRVDSNQPQHF
V gene: TRBV25-1; CDR3 length: 16; clone size: NA; J gene: TRBJ2-7; D gene: TRBD1; CDR3 DNA: TGTGCCAGCAGATACCCCCCGGGACAGGGCACCTACGAGCAGTACTTC; CDR3 protein: CASRYPPGQGTYEQYF
V gene: TRBV6-1; CDR3 length: 15; clone size: NA; J gene: TRBJ2-7; D gene: NA; CDR3 DNA: TGTGCCAGCGTTGAAGCAGTGCGGGGGCGTTACGAGCAGTACTTC; CDR3 protein: CASVEAVRGRYEQYF
V gene: TRBV15; CDR3 length: 16; clone size: few; J gene: TRBJ2-4; D gene: NA; CDR3 DNA: TGTGCCACCAGCAGCCCCCAACGGGACATTGGAAACATTCAGTACTTC; CDR3 protein: CATSSPQRDIGNIQYF
V gene: TRBV18; CDR3 length: 14; clone size: few; J gene: TRBJ1-5; D gene: TRBD1; CDR3 DNA: TGTGCCAGCTCACCCGGACAGGTCAATCAGCCCCAGCATTTT; CDR3 protein: CASSPGQVNQPQHF
V gene: TRBV9; CDR3 length: 16; clone size: NA; J gene: TRBJ2-3; D gene: TRBD2; CDR3 DNA: TGTGCCAGCAGCGTAGTGTCTAGCGGGGGAACAGATACGCAGTATTTT; CDR3 protein: CASSVVSSGGTDTQYF
V gene: TRBV6-5; CDR3 length: 16; clone size: few; J gene: TRBJ2-1; D gene: TRBD2; CDR3 DNA: TGTGCCAGCAGTTGGACGAGCGGGGGCCCTCGGAATGAGCAGTTCTTC; CDR3 protein: CASSWTSGGPRNEQFF
V gene: TRBV19; CDR3 length: 13; clone size: few; J gene: TRBJ2-7; D gene: TRBD2; CDR3 DNA: TGTGCCAGTAGTAGGGGGGGTATTTACGAGCAGTACTTC; CDR3 protein: CASSRGGIYEQYF
V gene: TRBV7-9; CDR3 length: 19; clone size: NA; J gene: TRBJ2-3; D gene: TRBD2; CDR3 DNA: TGTGCCAGCAGCTTAGCAGTCGGGACTAGCGGGGCCAGCACAGATACGCAGTATTTT; CDR3 protein: CASSLAVGTSGASTDTQYF
V gene: TRBV15; CDR3 length: 12; clone size: few; J gene: TRBJ2-2; D gene: NA; CDR3 DNA: TGTGCCACCAGCAGAGATATGAGAGAGCTGTTTTTT; CDR3 protein: CATSRDMRELFF
V gene: TRBV10-3; CDR3 length: 17; clone size: NA; J gene: TRBJ2-3; D gene: TRBD2; CDR3 DNA: TGTGCCATCAGTAGGACTAGCGGGGGATACTACCCAGATACGCAGTATTTT; CDR3 protein: CAISRTSGGYYPDTQYF
V gene: TRBV4-1; CDR3 length: 14; clone size: NA; J gene: TRBJ1-2; D gene: NA; CDR3 DNA: TGCGCCAGCAGCCAACCTGAGTTCCCGCGGGGCTACACCTTC; CDR3 protein: CASSQPEFPRGYTF
V gene: TRBV5-4; CDR3 length: 14; clone size: few; J gene: TRBJ2-7; D gene: TRBD1; CDR3 DNA: TGTGCCAGCAGCTTCGGACAGGGACGGTACGAGCAGTACTTC; CDR3 protein: CASSFGQGRYEQYF
V gene: TRBV4-3; CDR3 length: 14; clone size: few; J gene: TRBJ2-7; D gene: NA; CDR3 DNA: TGCGCCAGCAGCCAAGCGTCCAGGGCCTACGAGCAGTACTTC; CDR3 protein: CASSQASRAYEQYF
V gene: TRBV7-2; CDR3 length: 15; clone size: NA; J gene: TRBJ1-4; D gene: TRBD1; CDR3 DNA: TGTGCCAGCAGCTCCGGCGGACAGGTCCCTGAAAAACTGTTTTTT; CDR3 protein: CASSSGGQVPEKLFF
V gene: TRBV9; CDR3 length: 12; clone size: NA; J gene: TRBJ2-2; D gene: TRBD2; CDR3 DNA: TGTGCCAGCGGACTAGCGGCGGGGGAGCTGTTTTTT; CDR3 protein: CASGLAAGELFF
V gene: TRBV6-5; CDR3 length: 14; clone size: few; J gene: TRBJ1-1; D gene: NA; CDR3 DNA: TGTGCCAGCTACCCGCCAGGGGTGAACACTGAAGCTTTCTTT; CDR3 protein: CASYPPGVNTEAFF
V gene: TRBV18; CDR3 length: 16; clone size: few; J gene: TRBJ2-5; D gene: NA; CDR3 DNA: TGTGCCAGCTCACCTGCGGCCCGGGGGTACCAAGAGACCCAGTACTTC; CDR3 protein: CASSPAARGYQETQYF
V gene: TRBV27; CDR3 length: 14; clone size: few; J gene: TRBJ2-7; D gene: TRBD2; CDR3 DNA: TGTGCCAGCAGTCGCGGGGGGGGCCGGGACGAGCAGTACTTC; CDR3 protein: CASSRGGGRDEQYF
V gene: TRBV5-4; CDR3 length: 14; clone size: NA; J gene: TRBJ2-3; D gene: NA; CDR3 DNA: TGTGCCAGCAGCTTTGGGACTCGCACAGATACGCAGTATTTT; CDR3 protein: CASSFGTRTDTQYF
V gene: TRBV2; CDR3 length: 14; clone size: few; J gene: TRBJ2-3; D gene: NA; CDR3 DNA: TGTGCCAGCAGGGCTAGTAGCCTCACAGATACGCAGTATTTT; CDR3 protein: CASRASSLTDTQYF
V gene: TRBV7-9; CDR3 length: 15; clone size: few; J gene: TRBJ2-3; D gene: TRBD1; CDR3 DNA: TGTGCCAGCCGGGGACAGGGGCCTAGCACAGATACGCAGTATTTT; CDR3 protein: CASRGQGPSTDTQYF
V gene: TRBV5-4; CDR3 length: 14; clone size: few; J gene: TRBJ2-5; D gene: NA; CDR3 DNA: TGTGCCAGCAGCTTGGGGACAGCGCAAGAGACCCAGTACTTC; CDR3 protein: CASSLGTAQETQYF
V gene: TRBV5-1; CDR3 length: 15; clone size: NA; J gene: TRBJ1-4; D gene: TRBD1; CDR3 DNA: TGCGCCAGCAGCCTAGGGGACAGGGAGAATGAAAAACTGTTTTTT; CDR3 protein: CASSLGDRENEKLFF
V gene: TRBV5-1; CDR3 length: 18; clone size: few; J gene: TRBJ2-3; D gene: NA; CDR3 DNA: TGCGCCAGCAGCGAGTATCCCCAAGGGGTTGAGAGCACAGATACGCAGTATTTT; CDR3 protein: CASSEYPQGVESTDTQYF
V gene: TRBV11-2; CDR3 length: 16; clone size: few; J gene: TRBJ2-7; D gene: NA; CDR3 DNA: TGTGCCAGCAGCTTTGGGGCCGGGACAAAGAACTACGAGCAGTACTTC; CDR3 protein: CASSFGAGTKNYEQYF
V gene: TRBV7-9; CDR3 length: 15; clone size: few; J gene: TRBJ2-7; D gene: TRBD1; CDR3 DNA: TGTGCCAGCAGCCCGAACCGACAGGGGGCCCACGAGCAGTACTTC; CDR3 protein: CASSPNRQGAHEQYF
V gene: TRBV5-1; CDR3 length: 13; clone size: NA; J gene: TRBJ2-1; D gene: NA; CDR3 DNA: TGCGCCAGCAGCTTGGTGCCCGGCAATGAGCAGTTCTTC; CDR3 protein: CASSLVPGNEQFF
V gene: TRBV29-1; CDR3 length: 13; clone size: NA; J gene: TRBJ2-7; D gene: NA; CDR3 DNA: TGCAGCGTTGAAACAGGTCGAAACTACGAGCAGTACTTC; CDR3 protein: CSVETGRNYEQYF
V gene: TRBV2; CDR3 length: 15; clone size: NA; J gene: TRBJ2-7; D gene: NA; CDR3 DNA: TGTGCCAGCAGAGCCCGATCGGACACCCAAGGGGAGCAGTACTTC; CDR3 protein: CASRARSDTQGEQYF
V gene: TRBV5-1; CDR3 length: 16; clone size: NA; J gene: TRBJ1-4; D gene: TRBD1; CDR3 DNA: TGCGCCAGCAGCCGGACTCCGGGACAGGGGGCTGAAAAACTGTTTTTT; CDR3 protein: CASSRTPGQGAEKLFF
V gene: TRBV18; CDR3 length: 14; clone size: NA; J gene: TRBJ1-1; D gene: NA; CDR3 DNA: TGTGCCAGCTCACCACCAGCGACGAACACTGAAGCTTTCTTT; CDR3 protein: CASSPPATNTEAFF
V gene: TRBV29-1; CDR3 length: 13; clone size: many; J gene: TRBJ2-3; D gene: NA; CDR3 DNA: TGCAGCGTTTCCGGGGTAGCGACAGATACGCAGTATTTT; CDR3 protein: CSVSGVATDTQYF
V gene: TRBV7-2; CDR3 length: 16; clone size: few; J gene: TRBJ2-1; D gene: TRBD2; CDR3 DNA: TGTGCCAGCAGCCCCGGACTAGCGGGGGCCTACAATGAGCAGTTCTTC; CDR3 protein: CASSPGLAGAYNEQFF
V gene: TRBV18; CDR3 length: 16; clone size: few; J gene: TRBJ2-3; D gene: TRBD2; CDR3 DNA: TGTGCCAGCTCACCCGGGACTAGCGGGGGTACAGATACGCAGTATTTT; CDR3 protein: CASSPGTSGGTDTQYF
V gene: TRBV7-9; CDR3 length: 14; clone size: few; J gene: TRBJ2-1; D gene: NA; CDR3 DNA: TGTGCCAGCAGCCCGAGACTCAGCTACAATGAGCAGTTCTTC; CDR3 protein: CASSPRLSYNEQFF
V gene: TRBV29-1; CDR3 length: 14; clone size: NA; J gene: TRBJ2-3; D gene: NA; CDR3 DNA: TGCAGCGTTAGTATCGACATCTACACAGATACGCAGTATTTT; CDR3 protein: CSVSIDIYTDTQYF
V gene: TRBV9; CDR3 length: 14; clone size: NA; J gene: TRBJ2-2; D gene: TRBD1; CDR3 DNA: TGTGCCAGCAGGGGACAGGACAACACCGGGGAGCTGTTTTTT; CDR3 protein: CASRGQDNTGELFF
V gene: TRBV5-1; CDR3 length: 15; clone size: few; J gene: TRBJ2-2; D gene: NA; CDR3 DNA: TGCGCCAGCAGCTTGGTTCTAGGGGGCACCGGGGAGCTGTTTTTT; CDR3 protein: CASSLVLGGTGELFF
V gene: TRBV18; CDR3 length: 17; clone size: few; J gene: TRBJ2-1; D gene: TRBD1; CDR3 DNA: TGTGCCAGCTCACCACCCGGCGGACAGGGGGCGGGAAATGAGCAGTTCTTC; CDR3 protein: CASSPPGGQGAGNEQFF